What follows describes a single T cell receptor (beta chain). The record originates from a study of blood T cell repertoires in COVID-19. This CDR3 is 16 amino acids long. Germline CDR1 and CDR2: SGDLS and YYNGEE. The V segment lost 3 bases and the J segment 6 bases; nucleotides outside the gene matches: 7. Assay used: immunoSEQ multiplex PCR; TCRdb lists only in-frame clones, some missing. The sample has about 270,000 clones; about 91% are singletons. Sample: PBMCs or T cells enriched from blood (not recorded which). V is TRBV9 and J is TRBJ2-1; the match to TRBD2 covers 12 bases. The receptor was derived from a woman in her 40s with acute COVID-19. The CDR3 nucleotides read TGTGCCAGCAGCGACCGACTAGCGGGAGTGGGCAATGAGCAGTTCTTC. This translates into CASSDRLAGVGNEQFF. Complete variable domain (other parts from reference TRBV9 and TRBJ2-1): DSGVTQTPKHLITATGQRVTLRCSPRSGDLSVYWYQQSLDQGLQFLIQYYNGEERAKGNILERFSAQQFPDLHSELNLSSLELGDSALYFCASSDRLAGVGNEQFFGPGTRLTVL.